The 28 T cell receptor beta chains in this list originate from one sample, sequenced in a study of blood T cell repertoires in COVID-19. Clones were read by immunoSEQ multiplex PCR, and TCRdb kept only the in-frame ones, dropping some. The sample includes 200,000 to 250,000 clones, 82% of them seen just once. What was sequenced was peripheral blood. These receptors were obtained from a middle-aged woman with acute or convalescent COVID-19.

The CDR3 spells CASSFRANYGYTF. CDR3 in DNA: TGTGCCAGCAGTTTTCGAGCTAACTATGGCTACACCTTC. J is TRBJ1-2 and V is TRBV12-3 or TRBV12-4; D unclear. Trimming pared 3 bases from V and 0 bases from J, leaving 5 bases between. This CDR3 region has 13 residues.

V and J are TRBV12-3 or TRBV12-4 and TRBJ1-1; no clear D gene. V shed 3 bases and J shed 10 bases, with 15 bases lying between them. The CDR3 covers 13 residues. CDR3 amino acids: CASSFEFGGVAFF. The CDR3 DNA reads TGTGCCAGCAGTTTTGAGTTCGGCGGTGTAGCTTTCTTT.

The chain carries TRBV30 and TRBJ2-1; TRBD2 aligns across 7 bases. CDR1 is GTSNPN and CDR2 is SVGIG in the germline V gene (reference sequence). CDR3 length: 12 residues. V dropped 4 bases and J dropped 7; count of bases not matched to a gene: 4. This CDR3 reads CAWIGLGNEQFF. The CDR3 coding sequence is TGTGCCTGGATTGGACTAGGGAATGAGCAGTTCTTC.

The rearrangement joins TRBV10-1 to TRBJ2-7; D is undetermined. The germline gives CDR1 WNHNN, CDR2 SYGVQD (reference sequence). V was trimmed by 5 bases and J by 0 bases, leaving 8 bases between them. The CDR3 runs to 13 residues. CDR3 coding DNA: TGCGCCAGCAGTACGCCGAGCTCCTACGAGCAGTACTTC. It encodes CASSTPSSYEQYF.

V is TRBV19 and J is TRBJ2-1; 16 positions match TRBD2. V gave up 3 bases and J gave up 11 bases; unmatched junction bases: 19. Germline CDR1 reads LNHDA; CDR2 reads SQIVND (reference sequence). This CDR3 has 20 residues. The CDR3 DNA is TGTGCCAGTAGTATTTTCACCTCCGGGACTAGCGGGGGGGCCTCGGATAAGCAGTTCTTC. It specifies CASSIFTSGTSGGASDKQFF.

The CDR3 DNA follows: TGTGCCACCAGTCCCACAGGAGGCACAGATACGCAGTATTTT. This gives the protein CATSPTGGTDTQYF. The V call is TRBV24-1, the J call TRBJ2-3, with D maybe TRBD1 (5 bases). CDR3 length: 14 amino acids. V was pared by 6 bases and J by 1 base, with 10 bases between. Germline CDR1 KGHDR, CDR2 SFDVKD.

This clone was observed a handful of times. J is TRBJ2-1 and V is TRBV19; no reliable D call. The CDR3 length is 14 residues. V was shortened by 11 bases and J by 0 bases, with 14 bases between the two germline ends. Per the germline V gene, CDR1 is LNHDA and CDR2 is SQIVND (reference sequence). CDR3 sequence: CASPRWNSYNEQFF. In DNA, the CDR3 is TGTGCCTCGCCGAGGTGGAACTCCTACAATGAGCAGTTCTTC. Full variable domain (missing parts from reference TRBV19 and TRBJ2-1): DGGITQSPKYLFRKEGQNVTLSCEQNLNHDAMYWYRQDPGQGLRLIYYSQIVNDFQKGDIAEGYSVSREKKESFPLTVTSAQKNPTAFYLCASPRWNSYNEQFFGPGTRLTVL.

The sample holds a few counts of this clone. This sequence joins TRBV5-4 and TRBJ2-5; D may be TRBD2 (6 bases). This CDR3 region has 14 residues. Germline-derived CDR1 and CDR2 are SGHNT and YYREEE (reference sequence). V dropped 4 bases and J dropped 4 bases, with 14 bases sitting between them. The CDR3 DNA reads as TGTGCCAGCAGCACCGGCGGGATAGGAGAGACCCAGTACTTC. Its translation: CASSTGGIGETQYF.

This chain joins TRBV9 and TRBJ2-1, with 11 positions matching TRBD1. With V trimmed by 4 bases and J by 7 bases, 7 bases remained unmatched. The CDR3 consists of 15 residues. Germline V gene data show CDR1 as SGDLS and CDR2 as YYNGEE. The CDR3 DNA reads TGTGCCAGCAGCAACCGGGACAGGGGGATAAATGAGCAGTTCTTC. Its protein product is CASSNRDRGINEQFF.

The chain combines TRBV19 with TRBJ2-7, with 9 bases matching TRBD1. This CDR3 contains 15 residues. The trim removed 3 bases at V and 4 bases at J, leaving 7 bases unmatched. The germline CDR1 and CDR2 sequences are LNHDA and SQIVND (reference sequence). The CDR3 spells CASSITGTGPYEQYF. CDR3 nucleotide sequence: TGTGCCAGTAGTATTACCGGGACAGGGCCGTACGAGCAGTACTTC.

This chain links TRBV25-1 with TRBJ2-2, with D perhaps matching TRBD2 (7 bases). V shed 3 bases and J shed 4 bases, with 12 bases lying between them. This CDR3 comprises 15 residues. Germline CDR1 is MGHDK and CDR2 is SYGVNS. As DNA, the CDR3 is TGTGCCAGCAGTGACTACGGGGGGCCCACCGGGGAGCTGTTTTTT. Translating gives CASSDYGGPTGELFF.

This chain connects TRBV27 to TRBJ2-2; 7 bases match TRBD1. Germline V gives CDR1 MNHEY, CDR2 SMNVEV (reference sequence). The V gene end was trimmed by 6 bases and the J gene end by 7 bases; junction bases not matched to a gene: 14. CDR3 length: 16 amino acids. CDR3 protein: CASRHNRGIQSGELFF. CDR3 nucleotides: TGTGCCAGCAGACATAACAGGGGAATTCAGAGCGGGGAGCTGTTTTTT.

This sequence joins TRBV2 and TRBJ2-3, with TRBD2 matching 12 bases. V gave up 6 bases and J gave up 4 bases; unmatched junction bases: 8. The germline CDR1 and CDR2 sequences are SNHLY and FYNNEI. This CDR3 has 16 residues. CDR3 DNA: TGTGCCAGCAGGGACTCTAGCGGGGGGGCCCCAGATACGCAGTATTTT. Translated: CASRDSSGGAPDTQYF.

This clone was observed a single time. The V gene is TRBV6-2 or TRBV6-3, the J gene TRBJ2-1; 11 bases fit TRBD2. Germline lookup yields CDR1 MNHEY and CDR2 SVGEGT. The CDR3 contains 15 residues. V dropped 0 bases and J dropped 6; count of bases not matched to a gene: 1. The CDR3 nucleotides are TGTGCCAGCAGTTACTCGGGGACTAGCGGCAATGAGCAGTTCTTC. This translates into CASSYSGTSGNEQFF.

The V and J genes are TRBV6-5 and TRBJ2-7, with D maybe TRBD1 (7 bases). CDR3 length equals 14 residues. The germline CDR1 and CDR2 sequences are MNHEY and SVGAGI. Deletions cut 6 bases from V and 3 bases from J, with 15 bases between. The CDR3 DNA reads as TGTGCCAGCAGCCCGACAGGGACTTTCTACGAGCAGTACTTC. Translated, it gives CASSPTGTFYEQYF.

V usage is TRBV29-1 and J usage is TRBJ1-2; no clear D gene. The V and J ends lost 0 bases and 8 bases respectively, with 19 bases between them. The length of the CDR3 is 15 residues. CDR1 SQVTM and CDR2 ANQGSEA come from the germline V gene. CDR3 sequence: CSVEDGGVVAGGYTF. The CDR3 DNA reads TGCAGCGTTGAAGATGGCGGGGTAGTGGCGGGCGGCTACACCTTC.

The genes are TRBV20-1 and TRBJ1-2, with D unclear. V was cut by 7 bases and J by 8 bases, with 11 bases left in between. CDR1 is DFQATT and CDR2 is SNEGSKA in the germline V gene (reference sequence). The CDR3 loop spans 10 amino acids. CDR3 nucleotide sequence: TGCAGTGTTTCTGCGGGAGGCTACACCTTC. Protein sequence: CSVSAGGYTF.

The chain employs TRBV6-6 and TRBJ1-1; possible D gene TRBD1, 6 bases. This CDR3 has 14 residues. The ends were cut back, 6 bases at V and 1 base at J, with 12 bases in the middle. The V gene's germline CDR1 is MNHNY and CDR2 SVGAGI (reference sequence). CDR3 coding DNA: TGTGCCAGCAGCCTAGGGGGATCGAACACTGAAGCTTTCTTT. It is translated as CASSLGGSNTEAFF.

The J gene is TRBJ2-7, the V gene TRBV20-1, with D perhaps TRBD1 (6 bases). The germline V gene has CDR1 DFQATT and CDR2 SNEGSKA (reference sequence). The CDR3 extends over 13 amino acids. The ends were cut back, 4 bases at V and 0 bases at J, with 10 bases in the middle. CDR3 loop: CSATDRPSYEQYF. In DNA form, the CDR3 reads TGCAGTGCTACTGACAGGCCCTCCTACGAGCAGTACTTC.

This chain links TRBV5-8 with TRBJ1-5, with D hard to call. Trimming removed 4 bases from V and 0 bases from J, with 11 bases in between. Germline V gene sequence: CDR1 SGHTS, CDR2 YDEGEE. The CDR3 length is 15 residues. CDR3 coding DNA: TGTGCCAGCAGCCCCCAGGAAAATAGCAATCAGCCCCAGCATTTT. Protein product: CASSPQENSNQPQHF.

This sequence joins TRBV7-9 and TRBJ2-7; TRBD1 is a possible D gene (7 bases). The V end was cut by 5 bases, the J end by 6 bases, with 20 bases between. The CDR3 loop spans 15 amino acids. Germline assignment: CDR1 SEHNR and CDR2 FQNEAQ (reference sequence). In DNA, the CDR3 is TGTGCCAGCAGCAATCAGGGGGGCCTCCTAGGCGAGCAGTACTTC. The encoded protein is CASSNQGGLLGEQYF.

The table lists this clone with a count of one. The chain carries TRBV5-8 and TRBJ2-7, with 9 positions matching TRBD1. The J segment lost 7 bases and the V segment lost 0 bases, leaving 8 bases of the junction unmatched. Germline V gene sequence: CDR1 SGHTS, CDR2 YDEGEE. CDR3 length: 15 amino acids. The CDR3 region has the DNA TGTGCCAGCAGCTTGGGTGACCGGGACAGGGTGGAGCAGTACTTC. Amino acids: CASSLGDRDRVEQYF.

This clone was counted a few times. This sequence joins TRBV5-1 and TRBJ1-3; D possibly corresponds to TRBD1 (5 bases). The CDR3 has 13 residues. The V gene lost 3 bases and the J gene lost 3 bases, with 7 bases spanning the gap. Germline-derived CDR1 and CDR2 are SGHRS and YFSETQ. CDR3: CASSSTVGNTIYF. CDR3 coding DNA: TGCGCCAGCAGCTCGACAGTTGGAAACACCATATATTTT.

The V gene is TRBV7-2, the J gene TRBJ1-1; a possible D gene is TRBD1 (6 bases). Germline lookup yields CDR1 SGHTA and CDR2 FQGNSA. CDR3 size: 18 residues. V was trimmed by 5 bases and J by 1 base, leaving 23 bases between them. The CDR3 is CASSPQTQGATGNTEAFF. DNA for the CDR3: TGTGCCAGCAGCCCACAAACCCAAGGGGCGACAGGGAACACTGAAGCTTTCTTT.

The V call is TRBV18, the J call TRBJ1-4; 7 nucleotides match TRBD1. The CDR3 covers 16 residues. J gave up 0 bases and V 5 bases, and 6 bases lay outside the gene matches. Germline loops: CDR1 KGHSH, CDR2 LQKENI. The CDR3 here is CASSSRDRSTNEKLFF. The CDR3, as DNA: TGTGCCAGCTCATCCCGGGACAGATCAACTAATGAAAAACTGTTTTTT.

A few counts support this clone. The rearrangement joins TRBV5-1 to TRBJ1-6; possibly TRBD1 for D (5 bases). Germline V gene sequence: CDR1 SGHRS, CDR2 YFSETQ. Trimming took off 6 bases at V and 0 bases at J, with 10 bases between the two ends. The length of the CDR3 is 15 residues. The CDR3 loop reads CASKQESSYNSPLHF. CDR3 coding DNA: TGCGCCAGCAAACAGGAGAGCTCCTATAATTCACCCCTCCACTTT.

J is TRBJ2-3 and V is TRBV29-1; 11 bases are a match to TRBD2. J was trimmed by 2 bases and V by 3 bases; bases with no gene match: 4. Germline-derived CDR1 and CDR2 are SQVTM and ANQGSEA. The CDR3 contains 15 residues. The CDR3 here is CSVEDSGGVTDTQYF. The CDR3 region has the DNA TGCAGCGTTGAGGATAGCGGGGGGGTCACAGATACGCAGTATTTT.

This chain connects TRBV2 to TRBJ2-3; 8 positions agree with TRBD1. CDR1 SNHLY and CDR2 FYNNEI come from the germline V gene. The CDR3 has 16 amino acids. The ends lost 4 bases at V and 6 bases at J; junction bases unmatched: 12. The CDR3 loop reads CASSVRGTGGPDTQYF. The CDR3 coding sequence is TGTGCCAGCAGTGTCCGTGGGACAGGCGGTCCCGATACGCAGTATTTT.